A single sample gave rise to the 16 T cell receptor beta chains below, sequenced in a study of T cell responses to AZD1222 COVID-19 vaccine. Produced via immunoSEQ multiplex PCR; TCRdb's table is partial and in-frame only. The table records 80,000 to 95,000 clones, more than 80% of them present only once. The starting material was peripheral blood, obtained on day 0 of AZD1222 vaccination. These receptors came from an adult in good health.

This chain connects TRBV25-1 to TRBJ2-2, with TRBD1 matching 9 bases. CDR3 length: 16 residues. The V and J ends lost 8 bases and 2 bases, in that order; junction bases with no gene match: 9. Germline V gene lookup returns CDR1 MGHDK and CDR2 SYGVNS. CDR3 sequence reads: CASRVGDRVNTGELFF. CDR3 in DNA: TGTGCCAGCCGTGTGGGGGACAGGGTCAACACCGGGGAGCTGTTTTTT.

This clone was observed a few times. The chain employs TRBV28 and TRBJ2-3, with D maybe TRBD1 (6 bases). V lost 5 bases and J lost 0, with 18 bases in between. Germline CDR1 is MDHEN and CDR2 is SYDVKM. The CDR3 spans 17 residues. DNA of the CDR3: TGTGCCAGCAGTCTATTAGGGGCAGGGGTGAGCACAGATACGCAGTATTTT. Protein: CASSLLGAGVSTDTQYF. Full variable domain (remainder filled in from reference TRBV28 and TRBJ2-3): DVKVTQSSRYLVKRTGEKVFLECVQDMDHENMFWYRQDPGLGLRLIYFSYDVKMKEKGDIPEGYSVSREKKERFSLILESASTNQTSMYLCASSLLGAGVSTDTQYFGPGTRLTVL.

The gene calls are TRBV2 and TRBJ1-1, with 7 bases fitting TRBD1. The CDR3 runs 13 residues. V lost 8 bases to trimming and J lost 1 base; unmatched junction nucleotides: 4. Germline CDR1 SNHLY, CDR2 FYNNEI. CDR3 in DNA: TGTGCCAGCGGATGGACAGGGAACACTGAAGCTTTCTTT. This codes for CASGWTGNTEAFF.

The J gene is TRBJ1-2, the V gene TRBV24-1; D is unresolved. Germline loops: CDR1 KGHDR, CDR2 SFDVKD. Trimming took off 5 bases at V and 0 bases at J, with 6 bases between the two ends. The CDR3 is made up of 13 amino acids. CDR3 bases: TGTGCCACCAGTGCGAGAACTAACTATGGCTACACCTTC. Its protein product is CATSARTNYGYTF.

This chain uses TRBV20-1 with TRBJ1-1; perhaps TRBD1 as D (6 bases). Germline loops: CDR1 DFQATT, CDR2 SNEGSKA (reference sequence). V lost 8 bases and J 4 bases, leaving 11 bases between the germline ends. The CDR3 has 11 amino acids. The CDR3 region is CSPRGGTEAFF. The CDR3 bases are TGCAGTCCGAGAGGGGGCACTGAAGCTTTCTTT.

The rearrangement uses TRBV7-3 and TRBJ2-1; TRBD2 agrees at 13 bases. Germline V gives CDR1 SGHTA, CDR2 FQGTGA. The CDR3 runs 18 residues. V was pared by 5 bases and J by 9 bases, with 16 bases of the junction left unmatched. The CDR3 nucleotides are TGTGCCAGCAGCCCTACTTTTCATACTAGCGGGGGGGCCGCTGAGCAGTTCTTC. Translated, it gives CASSPTFHTSGGAAEQFF.

The chain uses TRBV30 and TRBJ1-2, with 8 bases identical to TRBD1. This CDR3 comprises 14 residues. Germline CDR1 GTSNPN, CDR2 SVGIG (reference sequence). J was trimmed by 10 bases and V by 3 bases; bases with no gene match: 13. Written as DNA, the CDR3 is TGTGCCTGGAGGAACCAAGGACAGGGTTCAGCCTACACCTTC. It yields the protein CAWRNQGQGSAYTF.

The chain employs TRBV5-4 and TRBJ1-2, with D hard to call. V gave up 2 bases and J gave up 4 bases, with 9 bases separating them. Germline V lookup: CDR1 SGHNT, CDR2 YYREEE (reference sequence). CDR3 size: 13 residues. CDR3 DNA sequence: TGTGCCAGCAGCTTATCCCCAAGCTATGGCTACACCTTC. Encoded protein: CASSLSPSYGYTF.

The rearrangement uses TRBV9 and TRBJ1-3; D is undetermined. The CDR3 loop spans 15 amino acids. The ends were cut back, 2 bases at V and 4 bases at J, with 13 bases in the middle. CDR1 and CDR2 from the germline V gene are SGDLS and YYNGEE. CDR3 loop: CASSVSGQNGNTIYF. In nucleotides, the CDR3 is TGTGCCAGCAGCGTTTCGGGTCAAAACGGAAACACCATATATTTT.

This sequence joins TRBV3-1 (or the pseudogene TRBV3-2) and TRBJ1-2; TRBD1 might be the D (6 bases). The germline CDR1 and CDR2 sequences are LGHDT and YNNKEL (reference sequence). The CDR3 has 18 amino acids. V lost 0 bases and J 2 bases, leaving 19 bases between the germline ends. Here the CDR3 reads CASSQDKGTPLPNYGYTF. CDR3 nucleotide sequence: TGTGCCAGCAGCCAAGATAAGGGGACACCTCTCCCCAACTATGGCTACACCTTC.

The chain is built from TRBV6-1 and TRBJ1-5, with D possibly being TRBD1 (6 bases). The V gene's germline CDR1 is MNHNS and CDR2 SASEGT. The CDR3 totals 14 residues. Trimming stripped 3 bases from V and 7 bases from J, with 13 bases between. The CDR3 sequence is CASSDVGGIQPQHF. CDR3 sequence (DNA): TGTGCCAGCAGTGATGTTGGGGGCATACAGCCCCAGCATTTT.

The chain is built from TRBV15 and TRBJ1-3; the D gene is possibly TRBD1 (5 bases). The CDR3 length is 17 residues. Germline CDR1 is LNHNV and CDR2 is YYDKDF (reference sequence). Trimming cost V 2 bases and J 0 bases, with 14 bases left between them. CDR3 nucleotide sequence: TGTGCCACCAGCAGACCGGGGGACTGGAGCTCTGGAAACACCATATATTTT. It encodes CATSRPGDWSSGNTIYF.

V is TRBV2 and J is TRBJ1-2, with D possibly matching TRBD1 (6 bases). From germline, CDR1 is SNHLY and CDR2 FYNNEI. The CDR3 consists of 14 residues. V shed 6 bases and J shed 2 bases, with 13 bases lying between them. This CDR3 is CASRGWTENYGYTF. CDR3 sequence (DNA): TGTGCCAGCAGGGGGTGGACAGAGAACTATGGCTACACCTTC.

V gene TRBV30 combines with J gene TRBJ2-3; D may be TRBD2 (6 bases). Germline V gives CDR1 GTSNPN, CDR2 SVGIG (reference sequence). CDR3 length: 16 amino acids. V lost 0 bases and J 2 bases, leaving 15 bases between the germline ends. The CDR3 loop is CAWSVWASEYTDTQYF. CDR3 nucleotides: TGTGCCTGGAGTGTATGGGCTAGCGAATACACAGATACGCAGTATTTT.

CDR3 sequence (DNA): TGTGCATTCGGACAGGGCCCGAACACTGAAGCTTTCTTT. Translating it yields CAFGQGPNTEAFF. V and J are TRBV30 and TRBJ1-1, with TRBD1 identical over 8 bases. This CDR3 has 13 amino acids. CDR1 and CDR2 (germline): GTSNPN, SVGIG (reference sequence).

The chain recombines TRBV11-2 with TRBJ1-3, with TRBD1 as a possible D gene (6 bases). CDR1 and CDR2 from the germline V gene are SGHAT and FQNNGV. CDR3 length: 15 residues. V gave up 6 bases and J gave up 2 bases, with 14 bases separating them. The CDR3 nucleotides read TGTGCCAGCAGTTCCCCTGGGGGCGCTGGAAACACCATATATTTT. Protein sequence: CASSSPGGAGNTIYF.